This passage covers 6 T cell receptor beta chains from one sample sequenced in a study of cytomegalovirus exposure and HLA in healthy donors. PCR amplification relied on 60 Vbeta primers (plus 13 Jbeta primers). Some clones are missing from TCRdb's copy, which holds only in-frame ones; the method was immunoSEQ multiplex PCR. This sample has about 160,000 clones, with about four fifths found just once. The sample taken for sequencing was PBMCs. The receptors were sampled from a man aged 45-65 years in good health and CMV-seropositive.

The V and J genes are TRBV18 and TRBJ2-3; TRBD2 aligns across 7 bases. Looked up from germline, CDR1 is KGHSH and CDR2 is LQKENI. Trimming cost V 1 base and J 3 bases; bases outside gene matches: 1. The CDR3 consists of 14 residues. Written as DNA, the CDR3 is TGTGCCAGCTCACCACTGCGGGAGACAGATACGCAGTATTTT. Translation: CASSPLRETDTQYF.

This chain joins TRBV2 and TRBJ2-7; 8 bases agree with TRBD1. With 5 bases clipped from V and 4 bases from J, the junction kept 7 bases outside the gene matches. Germline CDR1 and CDR2: SNHLY and FYNNEI. There are 14 residues in the CDR3. CDR3 in amino acids: CASSPQGEDYEQYF. Written as DNA, the CDR3 is TGTGCCAGCAGTCCACAGGGGGAGGATTACGAGCAGTACTTC.

CDR3 residues: CASSQDSMNTEAFF. CDR3 DNA sequence: TGTGCCAGCAGCCAGGACAGTATGAACACTGAAGCTTTCTTT. This chain links TRBV7-3 with TRBJ1-1; D perhaps matches TRBD1 (6 bases). CDR1 SGHTA and CDR2 FQGTGA come from the germline V gene. V dropped 5 bases and J dropped 0 bases, with 10 bases sitting between them. This CDR3 comprises 14 residues.

This chain links TRBV7-3 with TRBJ2-1, with TRBD2 matching 10 bases. Per germline, CDR1 SGHTA and CDR2 FQGTGA. Unmatched junction bases numbered 4, after V lost 2 bases and J lost 0 bases. The CDR3 is 17 residues long. CDR3 in amino acids: CASSLGASGGSYNEQFF. CDR3 nucleotide sequence: TGTGCCAGCAGCTTAGGGGCTAGCGGGGGCTCCTACAATGAGCAGTTCTTC.

The rearrangement joins TRBV5-1 to TRBJ1-5; D is possibly TRBD1 (5 bases). Germline loops: CDR1 SGHRS, CDR2 YFSETQ. Deletions cut 2 bases from V and 2 bases from J, with 11 bases between. This CDR3 comprises 15 residues. For the CDR3, the DNA is TGCGCCAGCAGCTTAGAAGGGGCTCGCAATCAGCCCCAGCATTTT. Its protein product is CASSLEGARNQPQHF.

The chain combines TRBV7-9 with TRBJ1-1; D might be TRBD1 (6 bases). The CDR3 consists of 15 residues. The germline V gene has CDR1 SEHNR and CDR2 FQNEAQ (reference sequence). With 5 bases removed from V and 4 bases from J, the gap between germline ends came to 17 bases. The CDR3 DNA reads as TGTGCCAGCAGCCCTAAGGGGGGAGGGAGCACTGAAGCTTTCTTT. It is translated as CASSPKGGGSTEAFF.